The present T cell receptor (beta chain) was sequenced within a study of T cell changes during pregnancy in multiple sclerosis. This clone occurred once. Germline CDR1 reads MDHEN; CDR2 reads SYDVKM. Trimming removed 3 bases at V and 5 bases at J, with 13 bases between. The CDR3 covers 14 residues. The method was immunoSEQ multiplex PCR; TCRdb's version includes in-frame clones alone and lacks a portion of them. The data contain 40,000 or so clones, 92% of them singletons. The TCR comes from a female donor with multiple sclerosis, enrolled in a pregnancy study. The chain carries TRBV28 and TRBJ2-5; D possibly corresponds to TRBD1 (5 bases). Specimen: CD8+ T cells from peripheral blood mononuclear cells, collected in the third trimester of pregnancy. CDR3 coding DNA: TGTGCCAGCAGTTTTGTTGCAGCAGGGGAGACCCAGTACTTC. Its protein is CASSFVAAGETQYF.